This TCR beta chain was sequenced in a study of CD4 T cells in relation to SARS-CoV-2 and coronaviruses (dated by TCRdb to the early 2020s). Notes on the research overall: The ViraFEST assay cultured PBMCs with antigen for nine to eleven days, then sequenced TCR beta CDR3s to find antigen-specific clonal expansions. An HIV-1 Nef peptide pool or a culture without peptide was used as the negative reference condition. HLA restriction was mapped for shared crossreactive spike epitopes using patient-derived lymphoblastoid cell lines. At the level of individual TCR clonotypes, the study evaluated whether memory CD4+ T cells crossreact between the spike proteins of SARS-CoV-2 and those of common cold coronaviruses. The Adaptive Biotechnologies TCR-sequencing kit was used to sequence samples from a few pre-COVID donors and the naive versus memory experiments, whereas other data were Illumina-based. Expansion assays from other donors in the study were sequenced with a different, Illumina-based TCR-beta assay. Overall study results and their limits: Crossreactivity analysis centred on spike protein, so crossreactivity against other viral proteins was not assessed. Crossreactive clones showed significantly weaker SARS-CoV-2-driven expansion than monoreactive clones, consistent with antigenic imprinting. Memory CD4+ clonotypes crossrecognizing SARS-CoV-2 and at least one common cold coronavirus spike were found in 55% to 75% of donors. No donor contributed both pre-pandemic and post-infection samples, which limited tracing the source of pre-existing responses. The study was limited by small numbers of patients and tested TCRs.

CD4+ T cells from unexposed donors were collected before the COVID-19 pandemic (2011-2018). After less than 13 days of culture, CD4+ T cells were isolated with the EasySep CD4+ T cell isolation kit. As cell numbers permitted, CD4+ T cells from unexposed donors were tested for reactivity to SARS-CoV-2 S and N and to four common cold coronavirus spike pools. Each well held about 2 million PBMCs cultured in IMDM containing roughly 5% human AB serum and roughly 9.4 IU/ml IL-2. Half of the culture medium was replaced with fresh IL-2-containing medium on days 3 and 7. Triplicate replicate wells were generally used for each peptide culture condition. Leukapheresis product for the unexposed donors was purchased commercially. Ficoll-Paque PLUS gradient centrifugation was used to isolate PBMCs from either whole blood or leukapheresis product. PBMCs were either used fresh in the expansion assay or cryopreserved at -140 degrees C. The QIAamp Micro DNA Kit was used to extract genomic DNA from the CD4+ T cells.

V trim: 0 bases; J trim: 1 base; unmatched bases: 7. The CDR3 sequence holds 20 residues, the cysteine and phenylalanine included. Only CDR3 DNA remains: 60 bases, in frame from the first base. CDR1 SGHRS and CDR2 YFSETQ are derived from the germline V gene. The count of this clone is one. It lacks a known antigen. One base away there is no much larger clone; base qualities are not given. The library was obtained by the immunoSEQ multiplex PCR assay. The original pipeline was this. Preprocessing removed nonproductive sequences and CDR3s not starting with C, not ending with F or W, or shorter than 7 amino acids. Antigen-specific clonotypes were called with the MANAFEST web app, based on expansion relative to reference and other culture wells. To be counted as positive, a clone had to show significant expansion compared with the reference culture, at an FDR below 0.05, in 2 of 3 replicate wells. A further requirement for positive clones was significant expansion compared with all other tandem wells, along with an odds ratio above 5. Pairwise Levenshtein distance, computed with the stringdist R package after three terminal residues were trimmed from each end, was used as the measure of CDR3 homology. Drawn from immuneACCESS, this table holds only the in-frame rearrangements with V and J called that TCRdb kept. Clones are partly lost; checked studies trace under half to an unresolved V gene and leave the rest unexplained. The V and J calls and clone size were taken over from that table, and D and trimming were inferred from the DNA. The sample includes around 16,000 clones, with 76% observed a single time. Approximately 30% of the sample belongs to the ten largest clones.

The origin of this receptor is a human donor in good health. In this chain, TRBV5-1 is recombined with TRBJ2-1; 16 central nucleotides agree with TRBD2. The sequencing input was CD4+ T cells from PBMCs, cultured in vitro. The bases are TGCGCCAGCAGCTTGGGAAGGGGACTAGCGGGAGGGCGATCCTACAATGAGCAGTTCTTC. It translates as CASSLGRGLAGGRSYNEQFF.